Included here is one TCR beta chain sequence, with context. What it binds is unknown. This entry is derived from a study of T cell responses to AZD1222 COVID-19 vaccine. General study findings and limits: A mostly white British donor set with more females was recruited, and clonal diversity was possibly underestimated. Of the AZD1222 recipients, only five to seven were seropositive at baseline.

This CDR3 has 16 amino acids. Deletions cut 7 bases from V and 6 bases from J, with 23 bases between. The germline gives CDR1 MNHEY, CDR2 SMNVEV (reference sequence). Timing groups of about 4 and about 12 weeks for second doses were pooled. Sequencing used immunoSEQ multiplex PCR; TCRdb keeps in-frame clones, though not all of them. The top ten hold roughly 0.98% of the sample, which has around 160,000 clones, about 90% seen once. The chain joins TRBV27 to TRBJ2-3, with D perhaps assigned TRBD1 or TRBD2 (6 bases each). This receptor was taken from an adult who received the AZD1222 COVID-19 vaccine. Source: peripheral blood, taken 28 days after the second AZD1222 dose. The CDR3 loop reads CASTTSRWGALDTQYF. DNA of the CDR3: TGTGCCAGCACCACCTCAAGGTGGGGGGCGCTGGATACGCAGTATTTT.